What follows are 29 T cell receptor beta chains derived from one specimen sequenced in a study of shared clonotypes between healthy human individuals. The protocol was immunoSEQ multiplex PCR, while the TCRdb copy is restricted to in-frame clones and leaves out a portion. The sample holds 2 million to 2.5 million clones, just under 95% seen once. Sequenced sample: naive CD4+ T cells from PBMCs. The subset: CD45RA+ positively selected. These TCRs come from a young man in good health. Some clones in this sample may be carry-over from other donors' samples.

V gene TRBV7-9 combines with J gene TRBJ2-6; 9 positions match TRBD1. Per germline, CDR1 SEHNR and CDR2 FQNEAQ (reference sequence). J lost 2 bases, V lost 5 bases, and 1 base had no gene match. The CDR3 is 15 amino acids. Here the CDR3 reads CASSRQGAGANVLTF. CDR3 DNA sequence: TGTGCCAGCAGCCGACAGGGGGCTGGGGCCAACGTCCTGACTTTC.

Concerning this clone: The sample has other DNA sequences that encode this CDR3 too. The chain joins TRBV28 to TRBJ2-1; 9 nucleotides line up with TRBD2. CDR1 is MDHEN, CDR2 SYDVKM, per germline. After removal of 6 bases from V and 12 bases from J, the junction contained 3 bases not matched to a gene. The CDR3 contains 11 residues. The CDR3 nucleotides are TGTGCCAGCAGCCTAGCGGGGTCGCAGTTCTTC. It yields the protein CASSLAGSQFF.

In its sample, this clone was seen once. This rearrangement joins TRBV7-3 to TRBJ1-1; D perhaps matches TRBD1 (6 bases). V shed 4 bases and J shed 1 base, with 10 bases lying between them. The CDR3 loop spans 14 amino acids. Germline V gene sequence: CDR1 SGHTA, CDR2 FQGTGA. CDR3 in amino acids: CASSSTGPNTEAFF. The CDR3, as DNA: TGTGCCAGCAGCTCAACAGGGCCGAACACTGAAGCTTTCTTT.

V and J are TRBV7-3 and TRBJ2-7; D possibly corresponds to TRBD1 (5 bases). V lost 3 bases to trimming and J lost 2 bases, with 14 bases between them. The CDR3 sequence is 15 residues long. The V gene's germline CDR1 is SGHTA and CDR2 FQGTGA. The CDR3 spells CASSFQGGPPYEQYF. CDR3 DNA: TGTGCCAGCAGCTTCCAGGGCGGACCCCCCTACGAGCAGTACTTC.

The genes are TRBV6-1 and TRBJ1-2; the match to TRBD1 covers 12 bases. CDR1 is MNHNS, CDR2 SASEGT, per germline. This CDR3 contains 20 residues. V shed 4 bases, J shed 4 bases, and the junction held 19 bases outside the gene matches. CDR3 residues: CASSATGIAGTGGGGYGYTF. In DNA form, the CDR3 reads TGTGCCAGCAGTGCCACCGGCATAGCCGGGACAGGGGGCGGCGGCTATGGCTACACCTTC.

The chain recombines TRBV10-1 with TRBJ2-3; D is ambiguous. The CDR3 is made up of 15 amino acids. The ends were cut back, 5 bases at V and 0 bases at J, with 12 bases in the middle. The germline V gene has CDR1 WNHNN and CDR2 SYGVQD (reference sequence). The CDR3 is CASSPSVTSTDTQYF. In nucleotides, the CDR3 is TGCGCCAGCAGTCCCAGCGTTACTAGCACAGATACGCAGTATTTT.

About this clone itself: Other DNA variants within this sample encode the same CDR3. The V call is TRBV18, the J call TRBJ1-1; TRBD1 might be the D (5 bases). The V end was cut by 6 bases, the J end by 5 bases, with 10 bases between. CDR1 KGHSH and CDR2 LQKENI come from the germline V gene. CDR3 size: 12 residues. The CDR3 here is CASSLGQTEAFF. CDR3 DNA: TGTGCCAGCTCCCTCGGACAAACTGAAGCTTTCTTT.

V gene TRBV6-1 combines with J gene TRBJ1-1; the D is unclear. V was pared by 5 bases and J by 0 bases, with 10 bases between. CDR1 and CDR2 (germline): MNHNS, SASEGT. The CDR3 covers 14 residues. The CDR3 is CASSPLTLNTEAFF. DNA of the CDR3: TGTGCCAGCAGTCCCTTGACCTTGAACACTGAAGCTTTCTTT.

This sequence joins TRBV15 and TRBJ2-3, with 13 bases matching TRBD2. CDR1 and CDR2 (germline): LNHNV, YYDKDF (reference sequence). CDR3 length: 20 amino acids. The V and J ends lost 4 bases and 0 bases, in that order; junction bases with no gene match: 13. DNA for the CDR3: TGTGCCACCAGCAAGCCCAGAGGGACTAGCGGGGACGAAAGCACAGATACGCAGTATTTT. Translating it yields CATSKPRGTSGDESTDTQYF.

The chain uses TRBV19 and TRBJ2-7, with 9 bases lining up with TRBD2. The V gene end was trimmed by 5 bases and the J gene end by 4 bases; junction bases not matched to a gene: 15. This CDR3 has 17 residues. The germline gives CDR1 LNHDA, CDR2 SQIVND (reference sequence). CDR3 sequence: CASSGGGLAGEFYEQYF. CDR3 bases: TGTGCCAGTAGTGGTGGGGGCTTAGCGGGAGAATTTTACGAGCAGTACTTC.

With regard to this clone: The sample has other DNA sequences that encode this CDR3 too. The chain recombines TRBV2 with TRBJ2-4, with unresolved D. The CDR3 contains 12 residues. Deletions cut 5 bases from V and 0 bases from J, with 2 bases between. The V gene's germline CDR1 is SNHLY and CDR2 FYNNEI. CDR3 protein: CASSLAKNIQYF. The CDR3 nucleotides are TGTGCCAGCAGTCTAGCCAAAAACATTCAGTACTTC.

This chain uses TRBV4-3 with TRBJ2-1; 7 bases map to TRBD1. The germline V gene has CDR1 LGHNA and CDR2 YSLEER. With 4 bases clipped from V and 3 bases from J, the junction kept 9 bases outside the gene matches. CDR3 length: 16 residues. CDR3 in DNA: TGCGCCAGCAGCCTTCTAGGGGGCAGCAACTACAATGAGCAGTTCTTC. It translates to CASSLLGGSNYNEQFF.

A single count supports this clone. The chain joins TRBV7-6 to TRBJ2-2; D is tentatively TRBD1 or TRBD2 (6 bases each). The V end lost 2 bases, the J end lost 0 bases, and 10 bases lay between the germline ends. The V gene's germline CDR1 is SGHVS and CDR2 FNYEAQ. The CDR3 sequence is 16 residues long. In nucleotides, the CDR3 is TGTGCCAGCAGCTTAATCGGGGGCCCGAACACCGGGGAGCTGTTTTTT. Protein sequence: CASSLIGGPNTGELFF.

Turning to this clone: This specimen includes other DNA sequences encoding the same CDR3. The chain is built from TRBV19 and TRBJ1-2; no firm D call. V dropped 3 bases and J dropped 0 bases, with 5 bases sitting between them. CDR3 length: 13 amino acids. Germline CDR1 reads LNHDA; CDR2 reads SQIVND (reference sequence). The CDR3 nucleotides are TGTGCCAGTAGTATCGACACTAACTATGGCTACACCTTC. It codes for CASSIDTNYGYTF.

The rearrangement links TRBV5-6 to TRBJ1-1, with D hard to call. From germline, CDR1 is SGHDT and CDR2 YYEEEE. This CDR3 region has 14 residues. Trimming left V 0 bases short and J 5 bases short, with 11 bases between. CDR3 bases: TGTGCCAGCAGCTTGGTGGGCCTAAAAACTGAAGCTTTCTTT. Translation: CASSLVGLKTEAFF.

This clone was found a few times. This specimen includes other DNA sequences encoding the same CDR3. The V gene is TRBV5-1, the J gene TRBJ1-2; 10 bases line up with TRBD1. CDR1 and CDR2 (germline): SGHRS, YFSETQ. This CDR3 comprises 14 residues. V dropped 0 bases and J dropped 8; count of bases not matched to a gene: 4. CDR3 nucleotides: TGCGCCAGCAGCTTGGGACAGGGGGCAGAGGGCTACACCTTC. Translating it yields CASSLGQGAEGYTF.

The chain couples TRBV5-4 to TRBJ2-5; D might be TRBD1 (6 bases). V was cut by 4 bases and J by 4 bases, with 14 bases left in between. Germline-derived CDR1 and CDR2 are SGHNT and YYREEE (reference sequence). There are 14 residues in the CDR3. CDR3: CASSDRTGSETQYF. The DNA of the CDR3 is TGTGCCAGCAGCGACCGAACAGGGTCAGAGACCCAGTACTTC.

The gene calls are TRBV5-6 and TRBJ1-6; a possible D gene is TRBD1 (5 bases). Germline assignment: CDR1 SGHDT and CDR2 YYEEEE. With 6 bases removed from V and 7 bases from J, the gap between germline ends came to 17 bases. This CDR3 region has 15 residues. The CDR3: CASNDRQSGNSPLHF. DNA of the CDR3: TGTGCCAGCAACGATAGACAGTCTGGCAATTCACCCCTCCACTTT.

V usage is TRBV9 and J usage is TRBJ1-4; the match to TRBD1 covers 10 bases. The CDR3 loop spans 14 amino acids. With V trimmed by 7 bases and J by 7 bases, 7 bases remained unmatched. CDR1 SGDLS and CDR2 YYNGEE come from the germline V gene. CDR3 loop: CASGPGTGVEKLFF. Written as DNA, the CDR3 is TGTGCCAGCGGACCCGGGACAGGGGTTGAAAAACTGTTTTTT.

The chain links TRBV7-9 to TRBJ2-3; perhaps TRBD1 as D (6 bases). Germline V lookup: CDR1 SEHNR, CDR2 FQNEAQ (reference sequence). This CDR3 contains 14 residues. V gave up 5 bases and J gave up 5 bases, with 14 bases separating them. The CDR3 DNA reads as TGTGCCAGCAGCCCGCAGGGGAACGGAGATACGCAGTATTTT. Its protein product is CASSPQGNGDTQYF.

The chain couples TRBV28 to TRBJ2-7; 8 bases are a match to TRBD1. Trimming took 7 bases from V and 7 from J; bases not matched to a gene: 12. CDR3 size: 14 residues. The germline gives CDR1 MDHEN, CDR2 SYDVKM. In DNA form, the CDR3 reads TGTGCCAGCACCTACGGACAGGGCGCAAGGGAGCAGTACTTC. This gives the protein CASTYGQGAREQYF.

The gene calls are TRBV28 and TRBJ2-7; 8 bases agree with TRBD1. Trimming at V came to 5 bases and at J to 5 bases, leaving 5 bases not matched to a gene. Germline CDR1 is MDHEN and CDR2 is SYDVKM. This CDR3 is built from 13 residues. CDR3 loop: CASSTDRAHEQYF. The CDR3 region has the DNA TGTGCCAGCAGTACGGACAGGGCCCACGAGCAGTACTTC.

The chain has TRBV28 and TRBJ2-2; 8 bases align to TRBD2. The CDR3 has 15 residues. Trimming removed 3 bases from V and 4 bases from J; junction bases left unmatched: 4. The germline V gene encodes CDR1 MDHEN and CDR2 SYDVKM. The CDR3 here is CASSFSSGSTGELFF. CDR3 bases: TGTGCCAGCAGTTTCTCTAGCGGGTCCACCGGGGAGCTGTTTTTT.

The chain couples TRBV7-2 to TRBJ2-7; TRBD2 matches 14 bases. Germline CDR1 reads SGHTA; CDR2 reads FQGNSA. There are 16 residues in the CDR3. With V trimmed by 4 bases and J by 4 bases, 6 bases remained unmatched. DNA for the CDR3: TGTGCCAGCAGCTCCCGGACTAGCGGGAGGTTGTACGAGCAGTACTTC. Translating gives CASSSRTSGRLYEQYF.

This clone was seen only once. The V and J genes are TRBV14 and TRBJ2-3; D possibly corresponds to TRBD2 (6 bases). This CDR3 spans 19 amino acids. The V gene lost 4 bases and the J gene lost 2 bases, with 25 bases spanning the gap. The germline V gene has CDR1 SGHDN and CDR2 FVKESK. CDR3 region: CASSPRLTTTRWDTDTQYF. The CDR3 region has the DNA TGTGCCAGCAGCCCCAGACTAACGACGACTAGATGGGACACAGATACGCAGTATTTT. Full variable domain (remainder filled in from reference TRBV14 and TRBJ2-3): EAGVTQFPSHSVIEKGQTVTLRCDPISGHDNLYWYRRVMGKEIKFLLHFVKESKQDESGMPNNRFLAERTGGTYSTLKVQPAELEDSGVYFCASSPRLTTTRWDTDTQYFGPGTRLTVL.

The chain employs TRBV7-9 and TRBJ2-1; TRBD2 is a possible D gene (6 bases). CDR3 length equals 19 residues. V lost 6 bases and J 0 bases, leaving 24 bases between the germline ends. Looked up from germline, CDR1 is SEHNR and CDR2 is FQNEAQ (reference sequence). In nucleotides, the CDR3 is TGTGCCAGCAGGCCGGGACTCAAGGTCTCGGGGAGCTCCTACAATGAGCAGTTCTTC. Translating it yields CASRPGLKVSGSSYNEQFF.

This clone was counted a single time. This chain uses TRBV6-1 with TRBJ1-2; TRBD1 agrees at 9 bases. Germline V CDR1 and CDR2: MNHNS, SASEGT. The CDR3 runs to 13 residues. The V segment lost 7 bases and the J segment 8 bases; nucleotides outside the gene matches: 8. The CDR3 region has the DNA TGTGCCAGCACGGGACAGGGATATGAAGGCTACACCTTC. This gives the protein CASTGQGYEGYTF.

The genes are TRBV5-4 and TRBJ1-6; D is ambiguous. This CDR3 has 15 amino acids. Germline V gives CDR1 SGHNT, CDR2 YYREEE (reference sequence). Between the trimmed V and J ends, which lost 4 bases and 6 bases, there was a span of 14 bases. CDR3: CASSIKTEINSPLHF. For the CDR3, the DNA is TGTGCCAGCAGCATAAAGACGGAGATTAATTCACCCCTCCACTTT.

The CDR3 here is CASSEPQGAAADAFF. The DNA for the CDR3 is TGTGCCAGCAGCGAGCCACAGGGGGCCGCCGCGGATGCTTTCTTT. This sequence joins TRBV7-3 and TRBJ1-1, with 9 bases identical to TRBD1. Unmatched junction bases numbered 15, after V lost 5 bases and J lost 11 bases. CDR1 SGHTA and CDR2 FQGTGA come from the germline V gene. The CDR3 extends over 15 amino acids. Complete variable domain (other parts from reference TRBV7-3 and TRBJ1-1): GAGVSQTPSNKVTEKGKYVELRCDPISGHTALYWYRQSLGQGPEFLIYFQGTGAADDSGLPNDRFFAVRPEGSVSTLKIQRTERGDSAVYLCASSEPQGAAADAFFGQGTRLTVV.